The entry that follows covers one TCR beta chain sequence. Its antigen specificity is not known. There are no base qualities to consult, and no much larger clone falls within one base. The immunoSEQ multiplex PCR assay was used to generate TCR libraries, with TCR-beta and/or TCR-alpha/delta assays applied to each sample. The Illumina high-throughput platform was used to sequence the amplified TCR libraries. In the paper's pipeline: Clustering and dimensionality reduction relied on pairwise TCRdist distances among GMM-specific receptors from T cells that were either sorted ex vivo or expanded in vitro. Each clinical repertoire was assigned a mean NN-distance score, defined as the average TCRdist to the nearest 10% of tetramer-positive reference sequences. To compute GEM TCR motif frequency, the fraction of unique TCRs matching known GEM sequences by V/J usage and CDR3 length was calculated. Active tuberculosis was classified by linear discriminant analysis with leave-one-out cross-validation, implemented in scikit-learn. This is the immuneACCESS table as TCRdb keeps it, with only in-frame sequences that have V and J called. A part of the clones is gone; compared with another copy, unresolved V genes explain less than half, and the rest is unexplained. V, J and clone size were drawn from that table, and D and trimming were deduced from the DNA. This sample gives 37,000 or so clones in total; around 93% of them show up just once. The ten most abundant clones make up around an eighth of the sample.

This sample is drawn from a study of T cells in tuberculosis (dated by TCRdb to the late 2010s). The study in broad terms: The study combined CD1B tetramers and high-throughput TCR immunosequencing to characterize T cells specific for the mycobacterial lipid antigen glucose monomycolate (GMM). With ten people per group, a South African clinical cohort compared IGRA-negative adolescents, IGRA-positive adolescents with latent tuberculosis, and adults with active tuberculosis. Overall results and qualifications from the work: An accuracy of roughly 90% (AUROC roughly 0.87) was reached by a classifier using the diverse GMM-specific repertoire, compared with approximately 70% accuracy when GEM motif frequencies were used. Active tuberculosis TCR-alpha repertoires showed smaller mean NN-distances to GMM-specific TCRs than IGRA-negative controls, suggesting clonal expansion of these TCRs. The smaller NN-distances in active tuberculosis patients were driven in part by shorter CDR3-alpha lengths, while the difference seen for TCR-beta was not statistically significant. Clinical samples were chosen by availability of cryopreserved specimens, and active tuberculosis cases were adults while controls were adolescents.

At study entry, a tuberculin skin test and the QuantiFERON-TB GOLD In-Tube IGRA were used to screen adolescents for latent tuberculosis infection. Immunosequencing of unsorted cryopreserved PBMC covered, on average, about 99,000 T cells per clinical donor. Eleven high schools in the Worcester region of the Western Cape, South Africa, served as enrollment sites for adolescents aged 12 to 18 years. Around ten M. tuberculosis-infected adolescents and about 10 uninfected adolescents, matched for age and sex, were selected. PBMC from adolescents were isolated by density centrifugation from freshly drawn heparinized blood and were then cryopreserved. Clipping removes 8 bases from V and 2 bases from J, with 5 as the unmatched junction base count. As encoded in the germline V gene (reference sequence), CDR1 is MNHNY while CDR2 is SVGAGI. The CDR3 sequence holds 13 residues, the cysteine and phenylalanine included. The entry retains the CDR3 DNA only, 39 bases that are in frame from base 1.

The chain is assembled from TRBV6-6 and TRBJ2-7, with TRBD1 identical over 8 junction bases. This receptor was identified in a donor between 5 and 29 years old with latent tuberculosis or without tuberculosis infection. Some clones in this sample may be carry-over from other donors' samples. Sequencing was performed on PBMCs. The CDR3 protein: CASGQGETYEQYF. The DNA is as follows: TGTGCCAGCGGACAGGGCGAAACCTACGAGCAGTACTTC.